The table lists the clone carrying this TCR beta chain with a few counts. PCR involved 60 Vbeta and 13 Jbeta primers. Only in-frame clones appear in the TCRdb table, and some are missing; sequencing was by immunoSEQ multiplex PCR. The data show around 150,000 clones, 65% to 85% seen once. Per germline, CDR1 SNHLY and CDR2 FYNNEI. The CDR3 is made up of 13 amino acids. The junction had 2 bases not matched to a gene; V was cut back by 6 bases and J by 7 bases. This specimen belongs to a study of cytomegalovirus exposure and HLA in healthy donors. The origin of this receptor is a man aged 50-60 years in good health and CMV-seronegative. The chain combines TRBV2 with TRBJ2-1, with TRBD2 matching over 11 bases. Sample: PBMCs. CDR3 nucleotides: TGTGCCAGCAGCTCTAGCGGGAGGAATGAGCAGTTCTTC. As protein: CASSSSGRNEQFF.